This T cell receptor beta chain was identified in a study of blood T cell repertoires in COVID-19. Method: immunoSEQ multiplex PCR; TCRdb's copy keeps in-frame clones and lacks some. The sample has around 86,000 clones; around 87% are singletons. V lost 4 bases and J lost 6; bases outside the gene matches: 3. The CDR3 is 14 amino acids. Germline CDR1 is SGHRS and CDR2 is YFSETQ. The J gene is TRBJ2-3, the V gene TRBV5-1; 12 bases are shared with TRBD2. The TCR comes from a human donor with acute or convalescent COVID-19. The donor label of this sample is uncertain. Sequenced: peripheral blood. The CDR3 sequence is CASSQGLAGDTQYF. CDR3 nucleotides: TGCGCCAGCAGCCAAGGACTAGCGGGGGATACGCAGTATTTT.